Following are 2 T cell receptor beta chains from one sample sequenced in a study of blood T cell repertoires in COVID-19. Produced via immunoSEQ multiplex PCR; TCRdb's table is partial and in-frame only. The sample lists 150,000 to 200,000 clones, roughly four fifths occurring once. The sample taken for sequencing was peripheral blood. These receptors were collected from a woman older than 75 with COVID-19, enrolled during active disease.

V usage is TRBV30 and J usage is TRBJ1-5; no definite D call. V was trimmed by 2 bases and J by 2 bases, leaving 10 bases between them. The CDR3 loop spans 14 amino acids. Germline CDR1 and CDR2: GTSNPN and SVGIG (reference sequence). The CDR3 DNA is TGTGCCTGGAGTACTTCCCGGGGCAATCAGCCCCAGCATTTT. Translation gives CAWSTSRGNQPQHF. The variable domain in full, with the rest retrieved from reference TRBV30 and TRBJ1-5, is SQTIHQWPATLVQPVGSPLSLECTVEGTSNPNLYWYRQAAGRGLQLLFYSVGIGQISSEVPQNLSASRPQDRQFILSSKKLLLSDSGFYLCAWSTSRGNQPQHFGDGTRLSIL.

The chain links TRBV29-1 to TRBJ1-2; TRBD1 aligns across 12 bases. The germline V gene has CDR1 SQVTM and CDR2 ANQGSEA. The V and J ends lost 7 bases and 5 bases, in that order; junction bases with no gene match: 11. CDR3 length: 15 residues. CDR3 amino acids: CSASGTGGSGYGYTF. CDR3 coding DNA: TGCAGCGCATCCGGGACAGGGGGCTCGGGGTATGGCTACACCTTC.